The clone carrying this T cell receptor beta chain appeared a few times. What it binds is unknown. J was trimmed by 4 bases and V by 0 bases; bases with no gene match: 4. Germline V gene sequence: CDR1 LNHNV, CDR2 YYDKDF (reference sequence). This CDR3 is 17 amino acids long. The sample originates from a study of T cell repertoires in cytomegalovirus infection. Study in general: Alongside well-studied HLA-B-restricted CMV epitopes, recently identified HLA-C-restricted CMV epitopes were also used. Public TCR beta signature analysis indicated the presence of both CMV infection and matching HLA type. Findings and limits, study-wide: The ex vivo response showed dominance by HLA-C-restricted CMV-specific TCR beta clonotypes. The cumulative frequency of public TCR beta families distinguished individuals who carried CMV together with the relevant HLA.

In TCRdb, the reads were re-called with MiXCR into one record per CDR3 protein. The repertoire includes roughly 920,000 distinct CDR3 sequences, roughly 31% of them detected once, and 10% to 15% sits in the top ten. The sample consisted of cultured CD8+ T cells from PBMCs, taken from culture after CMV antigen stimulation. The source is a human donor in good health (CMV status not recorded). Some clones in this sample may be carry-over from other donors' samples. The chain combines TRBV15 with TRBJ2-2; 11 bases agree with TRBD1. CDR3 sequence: CATSRDRDRGVTGELFF. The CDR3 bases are TGTGCCACCAGCAGAGATCGGGACAGGGGGGTCACCGGGGAGCTGTTTTTT.